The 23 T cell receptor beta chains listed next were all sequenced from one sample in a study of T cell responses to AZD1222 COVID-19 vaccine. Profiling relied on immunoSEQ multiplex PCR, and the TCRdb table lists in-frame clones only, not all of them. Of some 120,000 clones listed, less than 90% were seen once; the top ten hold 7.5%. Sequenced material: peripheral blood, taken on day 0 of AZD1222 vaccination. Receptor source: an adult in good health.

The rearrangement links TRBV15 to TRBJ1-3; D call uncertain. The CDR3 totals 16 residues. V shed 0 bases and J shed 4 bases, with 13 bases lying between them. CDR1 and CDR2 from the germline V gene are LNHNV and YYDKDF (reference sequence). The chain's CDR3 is CATSRDLQARGNTIYF. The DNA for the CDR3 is TGTGCCACCAGCAGAGATCTCCAGGCTAGAGGAAACACCATATATTTT.

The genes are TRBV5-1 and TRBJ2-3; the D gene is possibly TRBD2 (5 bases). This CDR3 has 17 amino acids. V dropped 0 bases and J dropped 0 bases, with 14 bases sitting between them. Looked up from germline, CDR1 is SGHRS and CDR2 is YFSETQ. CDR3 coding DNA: TGCGCCAGCAGCTTGGACCCCTCTAGCCGAAGCACAGATACGCAGTATTTT. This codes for CASSLDPSSRSTDTQYF.

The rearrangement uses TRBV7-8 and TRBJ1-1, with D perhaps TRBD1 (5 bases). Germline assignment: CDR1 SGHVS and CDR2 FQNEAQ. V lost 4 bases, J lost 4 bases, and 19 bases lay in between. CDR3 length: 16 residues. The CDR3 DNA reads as TGTGCCAGCAGCTACTCAGGGCCAGTGATGCTCACTGAAGCTTTCTTT. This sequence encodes CASSYSGPVMLTEAFF.

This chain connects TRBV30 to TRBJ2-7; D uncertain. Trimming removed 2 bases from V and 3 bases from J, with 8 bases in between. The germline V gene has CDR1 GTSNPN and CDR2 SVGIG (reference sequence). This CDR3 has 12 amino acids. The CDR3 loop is CAWSSQHYEQYF. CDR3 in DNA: TGTGCCTGGAGTTCTCAACACTACGAGCAGTACTTC.

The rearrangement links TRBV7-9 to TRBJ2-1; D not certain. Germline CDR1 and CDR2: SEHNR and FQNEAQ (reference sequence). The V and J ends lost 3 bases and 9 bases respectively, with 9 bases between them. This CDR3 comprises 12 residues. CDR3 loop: CASSLDRPEQFF. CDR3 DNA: TGTGCCAGCAGCTTGGATCGACCTGAGCAGTTCTTC.

The CDR3 is CASSLAQTVTDTQYF. The CDR3 DNA is TGTGCCAGCAGCTTAGCCCAGACAGTTACAGATACGCAGTATTTT. The chain carries TRBV7-9 and TRBJ2-3, with a weak D call TRBD1 (5 bases). Germline assignment: CDR1 SEHNR and CDR2 FQNEAQ (reference sequence). This CDR3 is built from 15 residues. The ends were cut back, 0 bases at V and 3 bases at J, with 10 bases in the middle.

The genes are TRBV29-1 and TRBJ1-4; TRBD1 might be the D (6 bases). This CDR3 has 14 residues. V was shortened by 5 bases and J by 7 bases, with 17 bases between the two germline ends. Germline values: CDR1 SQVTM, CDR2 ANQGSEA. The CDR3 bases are TGCAGCGTTCTGGGCGGGGGCAGGGGTGAAAAACTGTTTTTT. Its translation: CSVLGGGRGEKLFF.

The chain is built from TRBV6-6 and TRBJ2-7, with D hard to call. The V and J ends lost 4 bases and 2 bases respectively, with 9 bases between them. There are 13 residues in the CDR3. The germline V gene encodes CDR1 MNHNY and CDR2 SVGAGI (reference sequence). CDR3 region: CASSSMGTYEQYF. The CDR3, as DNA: TGTGCCAGCAGTTCGATGGGGACCTACGAGCAGTACTTC.

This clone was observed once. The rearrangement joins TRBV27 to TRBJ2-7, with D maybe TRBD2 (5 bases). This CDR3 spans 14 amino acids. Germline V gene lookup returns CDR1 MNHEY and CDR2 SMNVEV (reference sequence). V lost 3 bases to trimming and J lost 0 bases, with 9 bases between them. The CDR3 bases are TGTGCCAGCAGTTTGAGACTAAGCTCCTACGAGCAGTACTTC. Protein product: CASSLRLSSYEQYF.

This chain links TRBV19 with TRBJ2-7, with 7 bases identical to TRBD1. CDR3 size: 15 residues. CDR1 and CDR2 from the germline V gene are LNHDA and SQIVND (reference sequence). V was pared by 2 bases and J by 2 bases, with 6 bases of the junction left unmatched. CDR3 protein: CASSIPLGGAYEQYF. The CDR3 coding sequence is TGTGCCAGTAGTATACCTTTAGGGGGCGCCTACGAGCAGTACTTC.

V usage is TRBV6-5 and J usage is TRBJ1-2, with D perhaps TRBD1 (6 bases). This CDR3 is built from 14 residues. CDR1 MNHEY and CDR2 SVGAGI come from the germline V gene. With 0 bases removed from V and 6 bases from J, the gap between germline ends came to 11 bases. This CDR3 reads CASSYSTGSDGYTF. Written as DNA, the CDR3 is TGTGCCAGCAGTTACTCCACAGGGTCTGATGGCTACACCTTC.

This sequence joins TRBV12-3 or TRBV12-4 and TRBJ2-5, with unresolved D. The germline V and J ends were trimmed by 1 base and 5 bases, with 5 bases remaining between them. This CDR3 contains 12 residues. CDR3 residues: CASSLDWETQYF. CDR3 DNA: TGTGCCAGCAGTTTAGATTGGGAGACCCAGTACTTC.

For the CDR3, the DNA is TGTGCCAGCAGCCTTTCAGACAGGCCGGCCTACGAGCAGTACTTC. Amino acid sequence: CASSLSDRPAYEQYF. The chain combines TRBV2 with TRBJ2-7, with TRBD1 as a possible D gene (6 bases). V was shortened by 6 bases and J by 2 bases, with 17 bases between the two germline ends. The CDR3 is 15 residues long. In germline, CDR1 is SNHLY, CDR2 FYNNEI.

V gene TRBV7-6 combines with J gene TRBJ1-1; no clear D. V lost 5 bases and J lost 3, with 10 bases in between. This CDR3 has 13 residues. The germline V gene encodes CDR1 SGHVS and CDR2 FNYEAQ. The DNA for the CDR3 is TGTGCCAGCAGCCATACCACGTACACTGAAGCTTTCTTT. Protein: CASSHTTYTEAFF. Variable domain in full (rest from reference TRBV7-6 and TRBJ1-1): GAGVSQSPRYKVTKRGQDVALRCDPISGHVSLYWYRQALGQGPEFLTYFNYEAQQDKSGLPNDRFSAERPEGSISTLTIQRTEQRDSAMYRCASSHTTYTEAFFGQGTRLTVV.

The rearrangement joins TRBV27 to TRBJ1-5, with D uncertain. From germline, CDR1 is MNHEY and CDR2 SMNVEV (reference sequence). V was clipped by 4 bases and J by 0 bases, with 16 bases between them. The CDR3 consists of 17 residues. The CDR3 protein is CASSSPSGKDSNQPQHF. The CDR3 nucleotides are TGTGCCAGCAGTTCGCCCTCGGGGAAGGATAGCAATCAGCCCCAGCATTTT.

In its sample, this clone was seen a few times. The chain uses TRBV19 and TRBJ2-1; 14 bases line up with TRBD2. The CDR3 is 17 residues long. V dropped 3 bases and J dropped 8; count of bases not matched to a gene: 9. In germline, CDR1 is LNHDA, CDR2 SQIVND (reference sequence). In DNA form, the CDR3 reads TGTGCCAGTAGTATGGGACTAGCGGGGGCCCTGTCCCATGAGCAGTTCTTC. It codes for CASSMGLAGALSHEQFF.

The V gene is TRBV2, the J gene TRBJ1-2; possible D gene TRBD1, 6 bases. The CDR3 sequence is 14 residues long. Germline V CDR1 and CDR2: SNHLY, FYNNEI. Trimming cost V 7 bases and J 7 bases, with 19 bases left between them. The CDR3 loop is CASTEIGQSGGYTF. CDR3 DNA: TGTGCCAGCACCGAGATCGGACAGTCAGGTGGCTACACCTTC.

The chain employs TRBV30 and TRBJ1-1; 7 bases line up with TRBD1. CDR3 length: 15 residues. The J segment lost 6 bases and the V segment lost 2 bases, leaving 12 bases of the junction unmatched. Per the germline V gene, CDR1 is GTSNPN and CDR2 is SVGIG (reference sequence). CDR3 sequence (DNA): TGTGCCTGGAGTTTTCGGGACGCCAGGGGGTCTGAAGCTTTCTTT. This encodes CAWSFRDARGSEAFF.

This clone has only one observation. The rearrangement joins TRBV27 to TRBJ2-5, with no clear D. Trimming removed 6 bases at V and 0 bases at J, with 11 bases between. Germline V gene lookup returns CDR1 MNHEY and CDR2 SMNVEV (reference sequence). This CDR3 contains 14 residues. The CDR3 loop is CASSPLAHQETQYF. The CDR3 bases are TGTGCCAGCAGCCCCCTTGCGCACCAAGAGACCCAGTACTTC.

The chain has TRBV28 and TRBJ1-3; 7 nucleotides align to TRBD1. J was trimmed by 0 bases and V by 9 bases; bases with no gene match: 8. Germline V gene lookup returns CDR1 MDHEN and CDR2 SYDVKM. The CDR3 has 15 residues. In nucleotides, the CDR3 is TGTGCCAGTCATACAGGGGTCACCTCTGGAAACACCATATATTTT. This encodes CASHTGVTSGNTIYF.

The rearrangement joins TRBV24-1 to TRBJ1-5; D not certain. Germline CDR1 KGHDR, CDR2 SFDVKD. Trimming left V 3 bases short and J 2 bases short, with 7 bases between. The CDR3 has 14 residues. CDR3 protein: CATSDTVGNQPQHF. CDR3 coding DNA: TGTGCCACCAGTGATACAGTAGGCAATCAGCCCCAGCATTTT.

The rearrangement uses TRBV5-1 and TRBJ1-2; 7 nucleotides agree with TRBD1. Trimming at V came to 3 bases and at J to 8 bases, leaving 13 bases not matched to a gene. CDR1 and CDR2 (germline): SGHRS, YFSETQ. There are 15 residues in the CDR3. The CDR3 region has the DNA TGCGCCAGCAGCTCACTTGACAGGGCCCCGGACGGCTACACCTTC. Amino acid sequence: CASSSLDRAPDGYTF.

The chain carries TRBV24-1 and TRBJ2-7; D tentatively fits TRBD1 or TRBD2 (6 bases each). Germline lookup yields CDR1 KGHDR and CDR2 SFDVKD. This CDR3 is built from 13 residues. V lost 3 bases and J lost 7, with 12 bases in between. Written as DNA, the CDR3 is TGTGCCACCAGTGATGGGGGGCGCAAAGAGCAGTACTTC. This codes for CATSDGGRKEQYF.